This T cell receptor beta chain was captured by sequencing in a study of shared T cell receptors in the human thymus. V shed 6 bases and J 0 bases; nucleotides not matched to a gene: 2. Germline V gene lookup returns CDR1 MDHEN and CDR2 SYDVKM. The CDR3 contains 16 residues. Produced via immunoSEQ multiplex PCR; TCRdb's table is partial and in-frame only. The table shows 55,000 to 75,000 clones, with 90% to 95% occurring only once. The V gene is TRBV28, the J gene TRBJ2-6; 10 bases map to TRBD1. Sequencing was carried out using thymocytes. The source of this sequence is a human donor. Written as DNA, the CDR3 is TGTGCCAGCAGCCGGGACAGGGGCTCTGGGGCCAACGTCCTGACTTTC. Amino acids: CASSRDRGSGANVLTF.